The clone carrying this T cell receptor (beta chain) showed up just once. Its cognate antigen is unknown. V lost 0 bases and J 0 bases, leaving 5 bases between the germline ends. CDR1 and CDR2 from the germline V gene are LNHNV and YYDKDF (reference sequence). The length of the CDR3 is 14 residues. Clones were read by immunoSEQ multiplex PCR, and TCRdb kept only the in-frame ones, dropping some. The repertoire has roughly 60,000 clones, about two thirds of them found once; the top ten carry approximately 24%. This sample stems from a study of vaccination effects on CD4 cells after COVID-19. At the end of around eleven days of culture, CD4+ T cells were isolated.

V is TRBV15 and J is TRBJ1-1; unclear D gene. This sequence was found in a human donor who had a prior SARS-CoV-2 infection. The sequenced sample was CD4+ T cells from PBMCs cultured without peptide, obtained before COVID-19 vaccination. CDR3 sequence (DNA): TGTGCCACCAGCAGAGATTACATGAACACTGAAGCTTTCTTT. It specifies CATSRDYMNTEAFF.